These T cell receptor beta chains were read from a single sample in a study of CD8+ T cells in alopecia areata. TCRdb's table, derived via immunoSEQ multiplex PCR, lists solely in-frame clones and lacks some. The sample records roughly 200,000 clones, around 60% being singletons. The material sequenced was CD4+ T cells sorted from blood, taken at week 4, from a patient treated with tofacitinib. The receptors were gathered from a human donor with alopecia areata. Each CDR3 is given with its conserved first and last residue. The D gene is left open where the match is weak. Size tells how often a clone was seen (once, few, many) or the class of an expanded clone, and some rows leave it out.

j_call cdr3_length v_call d_call clone_size cdr3_aa cdr3_nt
TRBJ2-7 17 TRBV7-8 TRBD1 . CASSQKPGQGLSYEQYF TGTGCCAGCAGCCAAAAGCCGGGACAGGGGCTCTCCTACGAGCAGTACTTC
TRBJ2-7 12 TRBV15 TRBD1 . CATSRDGQGQYF TGTGCCACCAGCAGAGATGGACAGGGGCAGTACTTC
TRBJ1-2 13 TRBV29-1 . . CSVEVQHNYGYTF TGCAGCGTTGAAGTACAGCATAACTATGGCTACACCTTC
TRBJ1-1 12 TRBV2 . . CASSSGGLEAFF TGTGCCAGCAGTTCGGGAGGGCTTGAAGCTTTCTTT
TRBJ2-7 15 TRBV5-1 TRBD2 . CASSPGRETTYEQYF TGCGCCAGCAGCCCAGGGAGGGAGACGACCTACGAGCAGTACTTC
TRBJ1-2 11 TRBV30 . . CALRGDGGYTF TGTGCCTTGAGGGGGGACGGTGGCTACACCTTC
TRBJ1-2 15 TRBV6-5 . . CASSYSPGPNNGYTF TGTGCCAGCAGTTACTCGCCAGGGCCAAATAATGGCTACACCTTC
TRBJ1-1 15 TRBV5-1 . few CASSLDGQMNTEAFF TGCGCCAGCAGCTTGGATGGACAGATGAACACTGAAGCTTTCTTT
TRBJ1-2 14 TRBV30 . . CAWRPAGALYGYTF TGTGCCTGGAGACCCGCAGGGGCCCTCTATGGCTACACCTTC
TRBJ2-6 19 TRBV7-3 TRBD1 . CASSLIGTGSLSGANVLTF TGTGCCAGCAGCTTAATCGGGACAGGGAGCCTTTCTGGGGCCAACGTCCTGACTTTC
TRBJ2-2 13 TRBV29-1 TRBD2 . CSVGGGDTGELFF TGCAGCGTTGGTGGGGGGGACACCGGGGAGCTGTTTTTT
TRBJ2-1 16 TRBV5-6 . . CASSLVFRSSYNEQFF TGTGCCAGCAGCTTGGTGTTTCGCAGCTCCTACAATGAGCAGTTCTTC
TRBJ1-1 10 TRBV11-2 TRBD1 . CACRGLEAFF TGTGCCTGTAGGGGGCTTGAAGCTTTCTTT
TRBJ2-1 15 TRBV29-1 . . CSVEEVGSSYNEQFF TGCAGCGTTGAAGAGGTGGGCAGCTCCTACAATGAGCAGTTCTTC
TRBJ2-1 16 TRBV30 TRBD2 few CAWSVRAGGPFNEQFF TGTGCCTGGAGTGTAAGGGCGGGGGGGCCGTTTAATGAGCAGTTCTTC
TRBJ2-1 14 TRBV30 . . CAWSEDSGHNEQFF TGTGCCTGGAGTGAAGATAGCGGCCACAATGAGCAGTTCTTC
TRBJ2-3 14 TRBV9 . . CASSESGRTDTQYF TGTGCCAGCAGCGAGTCGGGGCGCACAGATACGCAGTATTTT
TRBJ1-2 12 TRBV29-1 . . CSVGTPEYGYTF TGCAGCGTTGGAACCCCCGAATATGGCTACACCTTC
TRBJ2-5 15 TRBV28 TRBD2 . CASSLGLAAGETQYF TGTGCCAGCAGTTTAGGGCTAGCGGCCGGTGAGACCCAGTACTTC
TRBJ1-1 13 TRBV30 TRBD1 . CAWSPDRLGEAFF TGTGCCTGGAGTCCGGACAGGTTAGGTGAAGCTTTCTTT
TRBJ2-3 14 TRBV9 TRBD1 . CASSIRTGGDTQYF TGTGCCAGCAGCATACGGACAGGGGGAGATACGCAGTATTTT
TRBJ2-7 14 TRBV6-6 . . CASSYSRGPYEQYF TGTGCCAGCAGTTACTCTCGCGGCCCCTACGAGCAGTACTTC
TRBJ1-6 16 TRBV25-1 . . CASSWRQGIYDSPLHF TGTGCCAGCAGTTGGCGGCAGGGCATCTACGATTCACCCCTCCACTTT
TRBJ2-7 13 TRBV18 TRBD1 . CASSSQGAYEQYF TGTGCCAGCTCCTCGCAGGGGGCCTACGAGCAGTACTTC
TRBJ1-4 13 TRBV10-3 . few CAISYGQDEKLFF TGTGCCATCAGTTACGGGCAGGATGAAAAACTGTTTTTT
TRBJ2-2 11 TRBV6-6 . . CASSSAGELFF TGTGCCAGCAGTTCTGCCGGGGAGCTGTTTTTT
TRBJ2-3 14 TRBV15 . . CATSRLSGEDTQYF TGTGCCACCAGCAGGCTCTCAGGGGAGGATACGCAGTATTTT
TRBJ2-6 16 TRBV25-1 . few CASSETPSSGANVLTF TGTGCCAGCAGTGAAACCCCCAGCTCTGGGGCCAACGTCCTGACTTTC
TRBJ1-1 13 TRBV28 . . CASDANRDSEAFF TGTGCCAGCGATGCAAACCGAGACAGTGAAGCTTTCTTT
TRBJ2-7 17 TRBV30 TRBD1 . CAWSGPPGQGKLFEQYF TGTGCCTGGAGTGGGCCCCCCGGACAGGGCAAATTGTTCGAGCAGTACTTC
TRBJ2-1 16 TRBV29-1 . few CSVDMREGVWYNEQFF TGCAGCGTTGATATGAGGGAGGGGGTCTGGTACAATGAGCAGTTCTTC
TRBJ2-7 14 TRBV5-1 . . CASRIVPSSYEQYF TGCGCCAGCAGGATAGTCCCGAGCTCCTACGAGCAGTACTTC
TRBJ1-2 12 TRBV29-1 TRBD1 . CSVEQGPYGYTF TGCAGCGTCGAACAGGGGCCCTATGGCTACACCTTC
TRBJ2-6 17 TRBV11-2 TRBD1 . CASLWTGGRSGANVLTF TGTGCCAGCCTATGGACAGGGGGGAGGTCTGGGGCCAACGTCCTGACTTTC
TRBJ2-1 14 TRBV30 . . CAWSGGTAGNEQFF TGTGCCTGGAGTGGAGGGACAGCGGGTAATGAGCAGTTCTTC
TRBJ1-2 12 TRBV30 TRBD1 . CAWATGAYGYTF TGTGCCTGGGCAACAGGGGCCTATGGCTACACCTTC